Listed below are T cell receptor beta chains from one sample, sequenced in a study of blood T cell repertoires in COVID-19. Sequencing was performed with immunoSEQ multiplex PCR; in TCRdb, only in-frame clones are kept and a portion is missing. Of over 200,000 clones listed, roughly 89% are singletons. The sample was peripheral blood. The origin of the receptors is a man in his sixties who had recovered from COVID-19. The CDR3 runs from the conserved cysteine through the conserved F or W. D genes are given only for firm matches. Clone sizes are given selectively: once, few, many, or a class where the clone is expanded.

TRBJ1-4 TRBD1 NA TRBV5-4 TGTGCCAGCAGCTCAAACGGACAGGGGACCTTTCCACGGTTAAATGAAAAACTGTTTTTT CASSSNGQGTFPRLNEKLFF
TRBJ1-1 NA once TRBV21-1 TGTGCCAGCAGCAAAGCCCGCAGGGACACTGAAGCTTTCTTT CASSKARRDTEAFF
TRBJ2-1 NA NA TRBV15 TGTGCCACCAGCAGAGATCGGGTAGTGAATGAGCAGTTCTTC CATSRDRVVNEQFF
TRBJ1-1 NA NA TRBV7-9 TGTGCCAGCAGCTTAGTGGCAGGGCCGAACACTGAAGCTTTCTTT CASSLVAGPNTEAFF
TRBJ2-2 TRBD1 NA TRBV5-1 TGCGCCAGCAGCATGGGACAGGGGGACACCGGGGAGCTGTTTTTT CASSMGQGDTGELFF
TRBJ2-7 TRBD1 NA TRBV7-3 TGTGCCAGCAGCTCGGACAGGGGGCTGGAGCAGTACTTC CASSSDRGLEQYF
TRBJ1-5 TRBD1 NA TRBV2 TGTGCCAGCAACTCGGGACAGGGTGTAAGTCAGCCCCAGCATTTT CASNSGQGVSQPQHF
TRBJ1-1 NA NA TRBV27 TGTGCCAGCAGTTTCGACCAGGTGAACACTGAAGCTTTCTTT CASSFDQVNTEAFF
TRBJ1-2 TRBD1 NA TRBV12-3/TRBV12-4 TGTGCCAGCCGGACAGGGGGCAAAGATGGCTACACCTTC CASRTGGKDGYTF
TRBJ2-5 TRBD1 NA TRBV15 TGTGCCACCAGCAGAGATCAGACAGGGGAGACCCAGTACTTC CATSRDQTGETQYF
TRBJ2-7 NA once TRBV23-1 TGCGCCAGCAGTCAATCGATCACCCGGACATCTGGTAGGGCTACAACACTCTACGAGCAGTACTTC CASSQSITRTSGRATTLYEQYF
TRBJ2-3 TRBD2 NA TRBV6-6 TGTGCCAGCAGTTACGTGTCTAGCGGGGGAAATACGCAGTATTTT CASSYVSSGGNTQYF
TRBJ1-2 TRBD1 few TRBV20-1 TGCAGTGCTAGTGCAAATGGACAGGGCTCAGGTTATGGCTACACCTTC CSASANGQGSGYGYTF
TRBJ2-7 TRBD1 NA TRBV7-9 TGTGCCAGCAGCTTAAGCAGGGGGCATTACGAGCAGTACTTC CASSLSRGHYEQYF
TRBJ1-2 NA NA TRBV12-3/TRBV12-4 TGTGCCAGCAGTTTTCGGGATTACGGCTACACCTTC CASSFRDYGYTF
TRBJ1-2 NA NA TRBV27 TGTGCCAGCAGTCCCCTGACAGGCGGTGGCTACACCTTC CASSPLTGGGYTF
TRBJ2-3 NA NA TRBV18 TGTGCCAGCTCCGTCGAGGATACGCAGTATTTT CASSVEDTQYF
TRBJ2-7 TRBD1 NA TRBV18 TGTGCCAGCTCACGAGGACAGGGGTCATTCGCTTACGAGCAGTACTTC CASSRGQGSFAYEQYF
TRBJ1-2 NA once TRBV19 TGTGCCAGTAGTATGCAGGGTTCTAACTATGGCTACACCTTC CASSMQGSNYGYTF
TRBJ1-2 TRBD1 NA TRBV6-5 TGTGCCAGCAGTTACTGGGGACAGGGGGAGGTGAATGGCTACACCTTC CASSYWGQGEVNGYTF
TRBJ2-2 TRBD1 once TRBV28 TGTGCCCGAAAGGACAGGGTGACCGGGGAGCTGTTTTTT CARKDRVTGELFF
TRBJ2-7 TRBD2 NA TRBV4-3 TGCGCCAGCAGCCAAGACGAGCTAGCGGGGGAGTACGAGCAGTACTTC CASSQDELAGEYEQYF
TRBJ2-7 NA few TRBV4-1 TGCGCCAGCAGCCAAGCAGGGGTCAGCTCCTACGAGCAGTACTTC CASSQAGVSSYEQYF
TRBJ1-5 NA NA TRBV2 TGTGCCAGCAGTGAAGGCGGTCGGAGGTACAATCAGCCCCAGCATTTT CASSEGGRRYNQPQHF
TRBJ1-2 NA once TRBV24-1 TGTGCCACCAGTGAGGGAGGACCGATCCGGGACTACACCTTC CATSEGGPIRDYTF
TRBJ2-7 NA NA TRBV6-2/TRBV6-3 TGTGCCAGCAGTTCGTGGAGCCGGGGGAGGGAGCAGTACTTC CASSSWSRGREQYF
TRBJ2-1 TRBD2 NA TRBV10-3 TGTGCCATCAGGGGAGGGAAGGGAGACAATGAGCAGTTCTTC CAIRGGKGDNEQFF
TRBJ2-2 NA NA TRBV7-2 TGTGCCAGCAGCTTAGCCCACAGGACCGGGGAGCTGTTTTTT CASSLAHRTGELFF
TRBJ1-6 TRBD1 NA TRBV6-1 TGTGCCAGCAGTGAGATCGGACAGGGTCGTTCACCCCTCCACTTT CASSEIGQGRSPLHF
TRBJ2-1 TRBD2 NA TRBV27 TGTGCCACCAAACTAGCGGGAGGAGTAGATGAGCAGTTCTTC CATKLAGGVDEQFF
TRBJ1-2 NA once TRBV7-3 TGTGCCAGCAGCTTACCCCAGGGGAACTATGGCTACACCTTC CASSLPQGNYGYTF
TRBJ2-7 TRBD1 NA TRBV20-1 TGCAGTGCTAGTTTTCCGGGACAGTCTATCTACGAGCAGTACTTC CSASFPGQSIYEQYF
TRBJ1-2 NA NA TRBV18 TGTGCCAGCTCACCGGGGGCCTCTTCGGGCTATGGCTACACCTTC CASSPGASSGYGYTF
TRBJ2-7 TRBD1 NA TRBV14 TGTGCCAGCAGCCTAACAGGGGTCCGCGAGCAGTACTTC CASSLTGVREQYF
TRBJ2-1 TRBD2 NA TRBV24-1 TGTGCCACCAGTGACCCGTGGGGAGGGAATGAGCAGCAGTTCTTC CATSDPWGGNEQQFF
TRBJ2-3 NA NA TRBV5-1 TGCGCCAGCAGCTTGGCCGGGCAGGGTACGGATACGCAGTATTTT CASSLAGQGTDTQYF
TRBJ1-2 TRBD1 once TRBV6-2/TRBV6-3 TGTGCCAGCAGTTCGGGACAGGACAGGGTCTATGGCTACACCTTC CASSSGQDRVYGYTF
TRBJ1-4 NA NA TRBV9 TGTGCCAGCAGCCCAATCGGGGGGGGGAATGAAAAACTGTTTTTT CASSPIGGGNEKLFF
TRBJ2-2 TRBD1 NA TRBV5-4 TGTGCCAGCAGCCCTGGGGACAGGGGCGGCGGGGAGCTGTTTTTT CASSPGDRGGGELFF
TRBJ2-7 NA NA TRBV19 TGTGCCAGTAAGGCTAGCTCCTACGAGCAGTACTTC CASKASSYEQYF
TRBJ2-2 TRBD2 NA TRBV3-1/TRBV3-2 TGTGCCAGCAGCCCTGGGACTAGCGGAACCGGGGAGCTGTTTTTT CASSPGTSGTGELFF
TRBJ2-4 NA NA TRBV19 TGTGCCAGTACTGCGACACAGGGCCACCTGGACATTCAGTACTTC CASTATQGHLDIQYF
TRBJ1-3 NA once TRBV6-5 TGTGCCACCCAGGGGTATCTCTCTGGAAACACCATATATTTT CATQGYLSGNTIYF
TRBJ2-2 TRBD2 once TRBV7-2 TGTGCCAGCAGCTTACGTTTAGCGGGGGCCGGGGAGCTGTTTTTT CASSLRLAGAGELFF
TRBJ2-7 NA NA TRBV30 TGTGCCTGGAGTGGGCTAGCGAACTACTACGAGCAGTACTTC CAWSGLANYYEQYF